This record looks at one TCR beta chain sequence and its context. The data were obtained in a study of blood T cell repertoires in COVID-19. Study overall: The United States, Italy and Spain supplied acute and convalescent COVID-19 samples. Sample material is recorded as cDNA or gDNA derived from T cells, B-cell-depleted T cells, or PBMCs.

In the original workflow: Cell counts per sample came from amplifying reference gene primers. The method was immunoSEQ multiplex PCR; TCRdb's version includes in-frame clones alone and lacks a portion of them. V and J calls and clone size are copied from that table; D and trimming were computed from the DNA. The sample has approximately 97,000 clones, roughly 84% seen once. The specimen sequenced was peripheral blood. The sequence came from a human donor in a cohort sampled during active COVID-19.

The DNA for the CDR3 is TGTGCCAGCAGCGTCCTAGGGGGAGGGACAGGGTCGGAAAACACCATATATTTT. Residues: CASSVLGGGTGSENTIYF. The chain couples TRBV9 to TRBJ1-3; TRBD1 agrees at 9 bases. Germline V lookup: CDR1 SGDLS, CDR2 YYNGEE. Trimming at V came to 2 bases and at J to 6 bases, leaving 15 bases not matched to a gene. The CDR3 is 18 amino acids.